This T cell receptor (beta chain) was sequenced in a study of cytomegalovirus exposure and HLA in healthy donors. Whole-study context: A later analysis reported the 120 validation repertoires used the same platform as the roughly 700 first-cohort repertoires. Whole-study results and caveats: Three chains linked to CMV were shown in vitro to be specific for CMV antigens. Cytomegalovirus-associated TCR beta chains were listed, numbering 150 to 200.

The germline gives CDR1 MDHEN, CDR2 SYDVKM. The CDR3 consists of 16 residues. The V segment lost 5 bases and the J segment 5 bases; nucleotides outside the gene matches: 11. This clone was seen a single time. Its antigen remains unknown. From the 120-subject validation cohort, which was separate from the roughly 630-subject first cohort, the donors were drawn. Sequencing was performed with immunoSEQ multiplex PCR; in TCRdb, only in-frame clones are kept and a portion is missing. This sample has 150,000 to 200,000 clones, with about 81% found just once. V usage is TRBV28 and J usage is TRBJ2-3, with 9 bases fitting TRBD2. This clonotype was obtained from a woman aged 25 to 39 in good health and CMV-seronegative. Sequenced material: PBMCs. CDR3 nucleotide sequence: TGTGCCAGCAGTCCCCTGGTAGCGGGGGTAGGAGATACGCAGTATTTT. It codes for CASSPLVAGVGDTQYF.